This TCR beta chain is from a study of blood T cell repertoires in COVID-19. Study in general: PBMCs, B-cell-depleted T cells, or T cells were the source of the cDNA or gDNA that made up the material.

The germline CDR1 and CDR2 sequences are KGHSH and LQKENI. The V and J ends lost 4 bases and 4 bases, in that order; junction bases with no gene match: 6. The CDR3 consists of 16 residues. During active infection, Seattle patients enrolled and were then monitored through disease. Per the original methods: Amplified reference gene primers provided the basis for estimating nucleated cell counts. TCRdb keeps only in-frame clones here, not all; method: immunoSEQ multiplex PCR. Clone size and V and J calls were adopted from that table, with D and trimming inferred from the DNA. This sample has about 320,000 clones; about 91% occur once, and the top ten carry under 2%.

The TCR originated in a woman in her 30s with COVID-19, enrolled during active disease. What was sequenced was peripheral blood. J is TRBJ2-7 and V is TRBV18; 14 nucleotides align to TRBD2. The CDR3 is CASSLFGLAGGYEQYF. CDR3 DNA sequence: TGTGCCAGCTCACTTTTTGGACTAGCGGGGGGATACGAGCAGTACTTC.